Below are 21 T cell receptor beta chains sequenced from a single sample in a study of T cell repertoires in cytomegalovirus infection. In TCRdb, the reads were re-called with MiXCR into one record per CDR3 protein. The sample yields about 37,000 distinct CDR3 sequences, 40% to 65% seen once. For these TCRs, the target antigens are not known. The sequencing used CD8+ T cells from cultured PBMCs, collected from culture after CMV antigen stimulation. The origin of the receptors is a human donor in good health (CMV status not recorded). Some clones in this sample may be carry-over from other donors' samples.

V and J are TRBV7-9 and TRBJ2-7; D may be TRBD1 (7 bases). The CDR3 runs to 14 residues. Germline values: CDR1 SEHNR, CDR2 FQNEAQ (reference sequence). V lost 5 bases to trimming and J lost 2 bases, with 13 bases between them. The CDR3 loop reads CASSVTGRPYEQYF. CDR3 nucleotides: TGTGCCAGCAGCGTGACAGGGAGGCCCTACGAGCAGTACTTC.

This clonotype came up many times. CDR3: CASSAEGGHEQYF. CDR3 in DNA: TGTGCCAGCAGCGCGGAGGGCGGCCACGAGCAGTACTTC. This chain uses TRBV7-2 with TRBJ2-7, with D possibly matching TRBD2 (6 bases). In germline, CDR1 is SGHTA, CDR2 FQGNSA. Trimming removed 5 bases from V and 5 bases from J, with 13 bases in between. This CDR3 has 13 residues.

V usage is TRBV11-2 and J usage is TRBJ2-1; the match to TRBD2 covers 8 bases. V trimming: 0 bases; J trimming: 0 bases; junction bases outside the gene matches: 7. Germline V lookup: CDR1 SGHAT, CDR2 FQNNGV. CDR3 size: 18 residues. CDR3 protein: CASSLDFGAGGSYNEQFF. DNA for the CDR3: TGTGCCAGCAGCTTAGATTTTGGGGCGGGAGGCTCCTACAATGAGCAGTTCTTC.

The V call is TRBV12-3 or TRBV12-4, the J call TRBJ2-3, with TRBD1 matching 8 bases. This CDR3 is 15 amino acids long. Trimming removed 2 bases from V and 6 bases from J; junction bases left unmatched: 7. CDR3 protein: CASSLSWTGSDTQYF. For the CDR3, the DNA is TGTGCCAGCAGTTTATCGTGGACAGGGTCGGATACGCAGTATTTT.

J is TRBJ2-3 and V is TRBV7-3, with D possibly being TRBD2 (6 bases). The germline V and J ends were trimmed by 5 bases and 5 bases, with 14 bases remaining between them. This CDR3 has 14 residues. From germline, CDR1 is SGHTA and CDR2 FQGTGA. This chain's CDR3 is CASSLGTLGDTQYF. The CDR3 DNA sequence: TGTGCCAGCAGCCTTGGGACTTTAGGAGATACGCAGTATTTT. Full variable domain (remainder filled in from reference TRBV7-3 and TRBJ2-3): GAGVSQTPSNKVTEKGKYVELRCDPISGHTALYWYRQSLGQGPEFLIYFQGTGAADDSGLPNDRFFAVRPEGSVSTLKIQRTERGDSAVYLCASSLGTLGDTQYFGPGTRLTVL.

The gene calls are TRBV11-2 and TRBJ1-2; TRBD1 aligns across 12 bases. The junction had 9 bases not matched to a gene; V was cut back by 4 bases and J by 0 bases. CDR1 SGHAT and CDR2 FQNNGV come from the germline V gene. The CDR3 is made up of 18 amino acids. The CDR3 loop is CASSYSPGQGATNYGYTF. The CDR3 DNA is TGTGCCAGCAGCTATTCCCCGGGACAGGGGGCCACTAACTATGGCTACACCTTC.

The chain carries TRBV4-2 and TRBJ2-5, with 9 bases aligning to TRBD2. Trimming cost V 0 bases and J 4 bases; bases outside gene matches: 9. Germline CDR1 reads LGHNA; CDR2 reads YNFKEQ. The CDR3 is 17 amino acids. CDR3 in DNA: TGTGCCAGCAGCCAAGAGATTAGCGGGAGAGGGAGAGAGACCCAGTACTTC. Amino acid sequence: CASSQEISGRGRETQYF.

The chain uses TRBV27 and TRBJ2-1, with D tentatively TRBD2 (6 bases). This CDR3 region has 17 residues. Germline V CDR1 and CDR2: MNHEY, SMNVEV (reference sequence). The ends were cut back, 3 bases at V and 2 bases at J, with 17 bases in the middle. CDR3 region: CASSFEGGILTYNEQFF. The CDR3 DNA reads TGTGCCAGCAGTTTCGAAGGAGGGATTTTGACCTACAATGAGCAGTTCTTC.

In DNA form, the CDR3 reads TGTGCCAGCAGCTCCTACATAGCGGGGACCCTCTACAATGAGCAGTTCTTC. Translated: CASSSYIAGTLYNEQFF. The chain couples TRBV7-2 to TRBJ2-1, with TRBD2 matching over 8 bases. The CDR3 contains 17 residues. V shed 4 bases and J 3 bases; nucleotides not matched to a gene: 11. Per germline, CDR1 SGHTA and CDR2 FQGNSA.

The chain employs TRBV5-1 and TRBJ2-4; 7 bases match TRBD2. CDR1 and CDR2 (germline): SGHRS, YFSETQ. The J segment lost 5 bases and the V segment lost 4 bases, leaving 6 bases of the junction unmatched. The CDR3 totals 14 residues. Here the CDR3 reads CASSPGLSENIQYF. CDR3 coding DNA: TGCGCCAGCAGCCCGGGACTAAGCGAAAACATTCAGTACTTC.

The rearrangement joins TRBV7-6 to TRBJ2-7; D is ambiguous. The CDR3 sequence is 13 residues long. The germline gives CDR1 SGHVS, CDR2 FNYEAQ. V was shortened by 1 base and J by 2 bases, with 6 bases between the two germline ends. The CDR3: CASSLDSTYEQYF. CDR3 nucleotides: TGTGCCAGCAGCTTAGACAGTACCTACGAGCAGTACTTC.

V gene TRBV11-2 combines with J gene TRBJ2-1, with 7 nucleotides matching TRBD1. V trimming: 4 bases; J trimming: 9 bases; junction bases outside the gene matches: 9. CDR3 length equals 14 residues. Germline-derived CDR1 and CDR2 are SGHAT and FQNNGV. CDR3 sequence reads: CASSSTGDAGEQFF. CDR3 nucleotide sequence: TGTGCCAGCAGCTCTACAGGGGATGCGGGTGAGCAGTTCTTC.

The gene calls are TRBV7-2 and TRBJ2-2; D is possibly TRBD2 (5 bases). This CDR3 comprises 14 residues. V dropped 8 bases and J dropped 6 bases, with 16 bases sitting between them. Per the germline V gene, CDR1 is SGHTA and CDR2 is FQGNSA. The CDR3 is CASSGRGSSGELFF. The CDR3 bases are TGTGCCAGCTCCGGACGAGGGTCGTCCGGGGAGCTGTTTTTT.

In this sample, this clonotype turned up many times. The chain has TRBV7-2 and TRBJ2-3, with TRBD1 matching 9 bases. Germline V gene sequence: CDR1 SGHTA, CDR2 FQGNSA. The CDR3 has 17 residues. V lost 2 bases to trimming and J lost 6 bases; unmatched junction nucleotides: 12. Here the CDR3 reads CASSLITGTGQTDTQYF. Here the CDR3 DNA reads TGTGCCAGCAGCTTAATCACCGGGACAGGGCAAACGGATACGCAGTATTTT.

This clonotype was seen only a few times. This chain connects TRBV7-9 to TRBJ1-4; no reliable D call. This CDR3 spans 13 amino acids. Germline-derived CDR1 and CDR2 are SEHNR and FQNEAQ (reference sequence). Trimming pared 1 base from V and 6 bases from J, leaving 6 bases between. The CDR3 loop reads CASSLGGHEKLFF. The CDR3 nucleotides are TGTGCCAGCAGCTTAGGAGGGCATGAAAAACTGTTTTTT.

This clonotype was seen a handful of times. The chain links TRBV19 to TRBJ1-1; D call uncertain. Trimming removed 4 bases at V and 11 bases at J, with 14 bases between. Germline assignment: CDR1 LNHDA and CDR2 SQIVND (reference sequence). The CDR3 totals 12 residues. The CDR3 loop is CASSTTVERAFF. DNA of the CDR3: TGTGCCAGTAGTACGACCGTGGAAAGGGCTTTCTTT.

This chain uses TRBV5-1 with TRBJ2-1; no definite D call. Between the trimmed V and J ends, which lost 2 bases and 5 bases, there was a span of 2 bases. Germline V CDR1 and CDR2: SGHRS, YFSETQ. The CDR3 is 11 residues long. This CDR3 is CASSFNNEQFF. CDR3 DNA sequence: TGCGCCAGCAGCTTTAACAATGAGCAGTTCTTC.

The genes are TRBV28 and TRBJ2-7, with a weak D call TRBD1 (6 bases). The length of the CDR3 is 16 residues. The germline V and J ends were trimmed by 2 bases and 1 base, with 15 bases remaining between them. The germline V gene has CDR1 MDHEN and CDR2 SYDVKM. The CDR3 here is CASSLDQRDISYEQYF. The DNA of the CDR3 is TGTGCCAGCAGTTTAGACCAACGGGACATATCCTACGAGCAGTACTTC.

This clonotype was detected only a few times. This chain uses TRBV6-1 with TRBJ2-1, with a tentative D call TRBD2 (5 bases). The CDR3 runs 15 residues. Per the germline V gene, CDR1 is MNHNS and CDR2 is SASEGT. V was trimmed by 6 bases and J by 5 bases, leaving 17 bases between them. The DNA for the CDR3 is TGTGCCAGCAGGCCGGGGTATAAGACTCACAATGAGCAGTTCTTC. Translating gives CASRPGYKTHNEQFF.

The genes are TRBV7-9 and TRBJ2-1, with 9 positions matching TRBD2. Germline CDR1 is SEHNR and CDR2 is FQNEAQ (reference sequence). The CDR3 totals 17 residues. The V and J ends lost 5 bases and 0 bases, in that order; junction bases with no gene match: 8. The CDR3 coding sequence is TGTGCCAGCAGCCCGCGGGGGGGCGGGAGCTCCTACAATGAGCAGTTCTTC. Amino acids: CASSPRGGGSSYNEQFF.

This clonotype was counted a single time. This chain joins TRBV10-3 and TRBJ1-1; D possibly corresponds to TRBD1 (5 bases). Germline V CDR1 and CDR2: ENHRY, SYGVKD. The CDR3 extends over 13 amino acids. Trimming stripped 8 bases from V and 4 bases from J, with 14 bases between. CDR3 sequence reads: CAIGGGSGTEAFF. In DNA, the CDR3 is TGTGCCATCGGGGGAGGGAGTGGCACTGAAGCTTTCTTT.